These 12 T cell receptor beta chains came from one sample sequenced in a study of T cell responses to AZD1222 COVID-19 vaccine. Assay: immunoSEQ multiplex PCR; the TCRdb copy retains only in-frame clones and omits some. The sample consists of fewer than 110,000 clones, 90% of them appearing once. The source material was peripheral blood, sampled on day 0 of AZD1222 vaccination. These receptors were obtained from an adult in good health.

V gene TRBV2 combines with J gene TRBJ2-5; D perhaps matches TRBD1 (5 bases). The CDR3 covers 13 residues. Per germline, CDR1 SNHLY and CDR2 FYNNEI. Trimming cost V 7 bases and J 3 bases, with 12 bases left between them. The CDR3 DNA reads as TGTGCCAGCAATAGGGGTCCGGAAGAGACCCAGTACTTC. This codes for CASNRGPEETQYF.

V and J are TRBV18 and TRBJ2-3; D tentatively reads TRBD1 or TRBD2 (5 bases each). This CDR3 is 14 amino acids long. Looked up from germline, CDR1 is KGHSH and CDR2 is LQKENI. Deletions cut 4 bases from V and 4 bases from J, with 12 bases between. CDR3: CASSRGTGADTQYF. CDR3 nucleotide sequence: TGTGCCAGCTCACGGGGGACGGGCGCAGATACGCAGTATTTT.

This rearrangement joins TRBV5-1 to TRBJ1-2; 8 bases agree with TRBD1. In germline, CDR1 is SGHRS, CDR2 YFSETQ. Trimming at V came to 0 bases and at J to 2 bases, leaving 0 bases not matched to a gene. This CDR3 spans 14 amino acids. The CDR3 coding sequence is TGCGCCAGCAGCTTGGGACAGGGGAACTATGGCTACACCTTC. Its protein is CASSLGQGNYGYTF.

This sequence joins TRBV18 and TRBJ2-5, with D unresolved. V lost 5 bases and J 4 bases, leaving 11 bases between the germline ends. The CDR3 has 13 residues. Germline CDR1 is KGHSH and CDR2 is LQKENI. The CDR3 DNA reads TGTGCCAGCTCATACCCTAAGGGAGAGACCCAGTACTTC. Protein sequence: CASSYPKGETQYF. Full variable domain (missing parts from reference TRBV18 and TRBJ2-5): NAGVMQNPRHLVRRRGQEARLRCSPMKGHSHVYWYRQLPEEGLKFMVYLQKENIIDESGMPKERFSAEFPKEGPSILRIQQVVRGDSAAYFCASSYPKGETQYFGPGTRLLVL.

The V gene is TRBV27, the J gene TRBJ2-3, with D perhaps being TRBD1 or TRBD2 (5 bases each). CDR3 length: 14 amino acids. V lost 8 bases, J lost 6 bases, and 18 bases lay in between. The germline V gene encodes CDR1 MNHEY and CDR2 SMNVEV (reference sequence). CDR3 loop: CASRWDPLRDTQYF. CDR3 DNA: TGTGCCAGCCGCTGGGACCCCTTGAGGGATACGCAGTATTTT.

CDR3 loop: CASSRQGAYGYTF. The CDR3 DNA reads as TGTGCCAGCAGCAGACAGGGGGCGTATGGCTACACCTTC. The chain links TRBV7-9 to TRBJ1-2, with 10 bases fitting TRBD1. The germline V gene has CDR1 SEHNR and CDR2 FQNEAQ (reference sequence). There are 13 residues in the CDR3. The ends lost 5 bases at V and 5 bases at J; junction bases unmatched: 2.

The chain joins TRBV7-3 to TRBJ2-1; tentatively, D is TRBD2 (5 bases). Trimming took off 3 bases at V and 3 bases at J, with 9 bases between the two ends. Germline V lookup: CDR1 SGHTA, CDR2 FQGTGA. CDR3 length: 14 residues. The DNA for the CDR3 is TGTGCCAGCAGCTTGCCCGGGGACTACAATGAGCAGTTCTTC. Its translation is CASSLPGDYNEQFF.

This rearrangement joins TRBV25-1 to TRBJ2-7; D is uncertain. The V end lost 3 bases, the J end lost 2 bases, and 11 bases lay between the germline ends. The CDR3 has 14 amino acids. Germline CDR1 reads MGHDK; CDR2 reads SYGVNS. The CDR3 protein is CASSDADGTYEQYF. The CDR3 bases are TGTGCCAGCAGTGACGCCGACGGAACCTACGAGCAGTACTTC.

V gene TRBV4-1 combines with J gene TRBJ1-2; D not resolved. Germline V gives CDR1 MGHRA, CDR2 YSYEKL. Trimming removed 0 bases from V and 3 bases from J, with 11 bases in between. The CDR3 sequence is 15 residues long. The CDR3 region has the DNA TGCGCCAGCAGCCAAGATACCGTGGTGGACTATGGCTACACCTTC. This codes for CASSQDTVVDYGYTF.

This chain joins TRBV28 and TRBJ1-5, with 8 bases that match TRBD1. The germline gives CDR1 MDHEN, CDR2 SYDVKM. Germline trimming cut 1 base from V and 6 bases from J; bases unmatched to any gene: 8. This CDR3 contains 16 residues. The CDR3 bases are TGTGCCAGCAGTTTATCCCAGGGGGCGGCCAGTCAGCCCCAGCATTTT. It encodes CASSLSQGAASQPQHF.

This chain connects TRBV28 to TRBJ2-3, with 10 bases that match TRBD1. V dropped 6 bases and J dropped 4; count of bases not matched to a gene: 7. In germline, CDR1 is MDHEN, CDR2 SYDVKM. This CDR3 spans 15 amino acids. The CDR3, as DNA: TGTGCCAGCAGCCCCGGGACAGGGGATGCAGATACGCAGTATTTT. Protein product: CASSPGTGDADTQYF.

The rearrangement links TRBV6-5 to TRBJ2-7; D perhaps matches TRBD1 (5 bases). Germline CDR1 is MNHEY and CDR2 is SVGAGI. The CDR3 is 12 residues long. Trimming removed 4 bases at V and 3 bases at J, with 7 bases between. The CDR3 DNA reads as TGTGCCAGCAGTTCGGACATCTACGAGCAGTACTTC. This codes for CASSSDIYEQYF.